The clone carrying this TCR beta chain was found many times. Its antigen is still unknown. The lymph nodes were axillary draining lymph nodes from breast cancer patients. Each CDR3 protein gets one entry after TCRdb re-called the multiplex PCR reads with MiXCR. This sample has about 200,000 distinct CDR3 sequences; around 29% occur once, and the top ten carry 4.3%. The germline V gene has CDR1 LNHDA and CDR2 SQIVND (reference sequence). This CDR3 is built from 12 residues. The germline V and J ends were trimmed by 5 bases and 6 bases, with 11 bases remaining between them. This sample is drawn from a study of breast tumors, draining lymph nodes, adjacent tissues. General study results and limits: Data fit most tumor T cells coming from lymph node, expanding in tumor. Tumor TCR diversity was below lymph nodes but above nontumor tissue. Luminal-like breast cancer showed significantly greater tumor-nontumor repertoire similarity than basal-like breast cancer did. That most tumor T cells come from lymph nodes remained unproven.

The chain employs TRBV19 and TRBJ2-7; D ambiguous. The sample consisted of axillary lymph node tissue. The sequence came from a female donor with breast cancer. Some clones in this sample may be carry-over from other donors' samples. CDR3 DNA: TGTGCCAGTAGTCCCGACAAACGCGAGCAGTACTTC. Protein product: CASSPDKREQYF.